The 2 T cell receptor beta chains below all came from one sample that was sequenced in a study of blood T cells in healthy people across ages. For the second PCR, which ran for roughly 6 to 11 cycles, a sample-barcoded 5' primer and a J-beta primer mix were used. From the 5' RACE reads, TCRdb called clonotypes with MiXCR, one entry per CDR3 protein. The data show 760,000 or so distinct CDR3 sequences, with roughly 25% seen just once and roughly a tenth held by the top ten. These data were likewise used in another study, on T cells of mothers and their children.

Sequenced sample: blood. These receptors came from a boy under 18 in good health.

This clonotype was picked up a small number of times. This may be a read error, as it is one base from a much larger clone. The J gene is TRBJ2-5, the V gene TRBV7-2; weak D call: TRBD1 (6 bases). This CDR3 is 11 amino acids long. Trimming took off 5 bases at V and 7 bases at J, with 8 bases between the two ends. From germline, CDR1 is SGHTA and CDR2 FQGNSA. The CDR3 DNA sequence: TGTGCCAGCAGCGTAGGGGGGACCCAGTACTTC. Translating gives CASSVGGTQYF.

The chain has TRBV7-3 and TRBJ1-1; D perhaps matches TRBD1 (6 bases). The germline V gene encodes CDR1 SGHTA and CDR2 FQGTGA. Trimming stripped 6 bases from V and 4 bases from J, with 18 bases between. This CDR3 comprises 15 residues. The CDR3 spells CASSPEQGRGTEAFF. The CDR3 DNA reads TGTGCCAGCAGTCCGGAACAGGGACGTGGCACTGAAGCTTTCTTT. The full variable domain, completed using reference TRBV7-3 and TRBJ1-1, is GAGVSQTPSNKVTEKGKYVELRCDPISGHTALYWYRQSLGQGPEFLIYFQGTGAADDSGLPNDRFFAVRPEGSVSTLKIQRTERGDSAVYLCASSPEQGRGTEAFFGQGTRLTVV.